Described below is a single T cell receptor beta chain sequence and its context. Germline values: CDR1 SGDLS, CDR2 YYNGEE. The CDR3 totals 14 residues. Trimming pared 0 bases from V and 6 bases from J, leaving 10 bases between. The sample originates from a study of OX40 agonist ivuxolimab in advanced cancers. At the level of the study: The mean age was roughly 60 years, ranging from about 20 to 79, with over 70% of participants male.

Patients with a history of autoimmune disease or on systemic immunosuppression were excluded. The data were produced by immunoSEQ multiplex PCR, yet TCRdb's version contains in-frame clones alone and is incomplete. Of 70,000 to 95,000 clones in the sample, about 95% were seen once. The chain employs TRBV9 and TRBJ2-1; TRBD2 might be the D (6 bases). This sequence originates from an adult with an advanced solid tumor such as melanoma, head and neck, liver or kidney cancer. The specimen was CD4+ or CD8+ T cells sorted from blood, collected in a trial of the OX40 agonist ivuxolimab. The DNA for the CDR3 is TGTGCCAGCAGCGTAGATTTGGGGGGCAATGAGCAGTTCTTC. Translated: CASSVDLGGNEQFF.